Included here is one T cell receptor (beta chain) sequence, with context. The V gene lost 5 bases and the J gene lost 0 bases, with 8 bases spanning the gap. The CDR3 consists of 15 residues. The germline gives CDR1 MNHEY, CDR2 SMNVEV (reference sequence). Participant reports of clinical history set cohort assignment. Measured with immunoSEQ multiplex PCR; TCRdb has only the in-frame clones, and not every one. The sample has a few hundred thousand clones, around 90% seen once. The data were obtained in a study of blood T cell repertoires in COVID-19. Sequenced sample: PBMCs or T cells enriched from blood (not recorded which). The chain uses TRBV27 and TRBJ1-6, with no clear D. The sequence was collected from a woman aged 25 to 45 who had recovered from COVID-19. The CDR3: CASSPTSSYNSPLHF. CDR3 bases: TGTGCCAGCAGTCCAACGAGCTCCTATAATTCACCCCTCCACTTT.